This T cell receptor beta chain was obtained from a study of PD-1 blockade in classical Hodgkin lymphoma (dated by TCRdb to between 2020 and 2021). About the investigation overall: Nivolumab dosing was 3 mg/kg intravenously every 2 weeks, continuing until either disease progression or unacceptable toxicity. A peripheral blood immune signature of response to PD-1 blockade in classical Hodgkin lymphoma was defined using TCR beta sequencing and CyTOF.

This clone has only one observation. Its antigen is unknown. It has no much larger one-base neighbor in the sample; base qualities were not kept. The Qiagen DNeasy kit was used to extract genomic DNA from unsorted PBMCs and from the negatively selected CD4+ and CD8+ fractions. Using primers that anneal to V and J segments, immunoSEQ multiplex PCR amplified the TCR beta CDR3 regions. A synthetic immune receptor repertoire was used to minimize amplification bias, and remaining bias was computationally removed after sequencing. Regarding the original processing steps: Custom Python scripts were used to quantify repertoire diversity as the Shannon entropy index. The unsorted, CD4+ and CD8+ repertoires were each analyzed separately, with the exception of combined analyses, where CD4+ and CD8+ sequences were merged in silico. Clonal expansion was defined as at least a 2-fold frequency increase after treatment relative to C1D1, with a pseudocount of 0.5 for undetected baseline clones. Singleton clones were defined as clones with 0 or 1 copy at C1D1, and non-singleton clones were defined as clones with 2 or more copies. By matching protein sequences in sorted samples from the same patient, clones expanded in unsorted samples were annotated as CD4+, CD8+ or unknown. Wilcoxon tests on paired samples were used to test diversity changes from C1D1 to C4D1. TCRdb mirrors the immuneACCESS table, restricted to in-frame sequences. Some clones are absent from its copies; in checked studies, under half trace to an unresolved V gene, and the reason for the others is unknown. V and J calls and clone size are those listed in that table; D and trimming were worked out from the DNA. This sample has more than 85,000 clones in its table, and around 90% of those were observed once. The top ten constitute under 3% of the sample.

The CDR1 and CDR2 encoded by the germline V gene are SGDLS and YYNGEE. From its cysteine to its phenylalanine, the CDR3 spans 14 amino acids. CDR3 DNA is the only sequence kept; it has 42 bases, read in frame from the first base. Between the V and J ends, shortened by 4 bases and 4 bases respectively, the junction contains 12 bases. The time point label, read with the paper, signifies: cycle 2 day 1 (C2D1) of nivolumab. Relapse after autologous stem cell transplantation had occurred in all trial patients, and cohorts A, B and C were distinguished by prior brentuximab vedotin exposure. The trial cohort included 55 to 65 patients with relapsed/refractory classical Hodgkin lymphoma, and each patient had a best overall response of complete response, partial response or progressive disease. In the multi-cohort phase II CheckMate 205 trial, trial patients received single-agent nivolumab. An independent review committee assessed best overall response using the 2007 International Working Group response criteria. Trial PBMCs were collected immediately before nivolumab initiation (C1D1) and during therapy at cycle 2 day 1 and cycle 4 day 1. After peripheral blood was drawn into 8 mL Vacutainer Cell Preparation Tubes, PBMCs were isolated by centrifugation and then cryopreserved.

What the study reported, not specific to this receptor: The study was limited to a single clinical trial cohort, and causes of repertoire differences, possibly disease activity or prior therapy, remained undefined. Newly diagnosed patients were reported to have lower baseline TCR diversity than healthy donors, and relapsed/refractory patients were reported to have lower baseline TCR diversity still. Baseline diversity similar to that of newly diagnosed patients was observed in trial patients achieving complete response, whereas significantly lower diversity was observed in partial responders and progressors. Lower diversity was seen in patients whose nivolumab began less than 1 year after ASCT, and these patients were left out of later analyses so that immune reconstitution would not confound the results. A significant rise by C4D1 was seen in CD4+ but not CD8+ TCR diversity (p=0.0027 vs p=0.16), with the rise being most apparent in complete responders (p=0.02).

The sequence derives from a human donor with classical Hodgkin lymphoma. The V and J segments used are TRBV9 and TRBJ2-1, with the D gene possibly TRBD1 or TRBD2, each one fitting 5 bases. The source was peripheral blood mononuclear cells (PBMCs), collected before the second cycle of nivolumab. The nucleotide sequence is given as TGTGCCAGCAGCCAGGGACCAGAATACAATGAGCAGTTCTTC. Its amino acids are CASSQGPEYNEQFF.